These 22 T cell receptor beta chains came from one sample sequenced in a study of radiation and T cells in renal cell carcinoma. Noted treatment: 15 Gy SBRT to primary tumor, nephrectomy 4 weeks later. Method: immunoSEQ multiplex PCR; TCRdb's copy keeps in-frame clones and lacks some. Of roughly 23,000 clones listed, around 46% are singletons. The sample in question was tumor tissue, obtained from a patient whose treatment included radiotherapy and nephrectomy. These receptor sequences come from a woman aged 50 to 65 with renal cell carcinoma.

The chain carries TRBV18 and TRBJ2-7; D tentatively reads TRBD1 or TRBD2 (5 bases each). The V end lost 3 bases, the J end lost 2 bases, and 14 bases lay between the germline ends. The CDR3 runs 15 residues. Germline lookup yields CDR1 KGHSH and CDR2 LQKENI. In DNA form, the CDR3 reads TGTGCCAGCTCACCGGGACCGGCACCCCCCTACGAGCAGTACTTC. Its protein product is CASSPGPAPPYEQYF.

The chain recombines TRBV6-5 with TRBJ1-2; D gene unclear. V lost 5 bases and J lost 10, with 11 bases in between. This CDR3 spans 11 amino acids. Germline CDR1 MNHEY, CDR2 SVGAGI. CDR3 DNA: TGTGCCAGCAGTATCACACGGGCCTACACCTTC. It encodes CASSITRAYTF.

Ten or more counts support this clone. The V call is TRBV6-5, the J call TRBJ1-5; perhaps TRBD1 as D (6 bases). In germline, CDR1 is MNHEY, CDR2 SVGAGI. V lost 6 bases and J lost 4, with 13 bases in between. This CDR3 is 14 amino acids long. CDR3 loop: CASRPTGRNQPQHF. CDR3 DNA sequence: TGTGCCAGCAGACCCACAGGGCGTAATCAGCCCCAGCATTTT.

This clone was detected a few times. J is TRBJ2-1 and V is TRBV29-1, with TRBD2 identical over 11 bases. The CDR3 consists of 14 residues. The J segment lost 10 bases and the V segment lost 0 bases, leaving 5 bases of the junction unmatched. Germline V gene sequence: CDR1 SQVTM, CDR2 ANQGSEA. CDR3 nucleotide sequence: TGCAGCGTTGAAGAGGCGACTAGCGGGACAGAGCAGTTCTTC. This encodes CSVEEATSGTEQFF.

This clone was counted between two and nine times. V usage is TRBV5-1 and J usage is TRBJ2-7, with 9 bases matching TRBD1. The CDR3 length is 14 residues. The germline V gene has CDR1 SGHRS and CDR2 YFSETQ. With 0 bases clipped from V and 6 bases from J, the junction kept 4 bases outside the gene matches. As DNA, the CDR3 is TGCGCCAGCAGCTTGGTCGTGACAGGGGGCGAGCAGTACTTC. Encoded protein: CASSLVVTGGEQYF.

This clone was observed a handful of times. The V gene is TRBV6-1, the J gene TRBJ2-5, with D unresolved. The CDR3 totals 14 residues. Trimming shortened V by 4 bases and J by 1 base, and 10 bases separated the two germline ends. CDR1 MNHNS and CDR2 SASEGT come from the germline V gene. The CDR3 bases are TGTGCCAGCAGTGGCTTGACGTTCCAAGAGACCCAGTACTTC. It yields the protein CASSGLTFQETQYF.

The V and J genes are TRBV6-9 and TRBJ2-7; TRBD1 might be the D (5 bases). The CDR3 is 17 residues long. Trimming cost V 9 bases and J 2 bases, with 26 bases left between them. CDR1 MNHGY and CDR2 SVAAGI come from the germline V gene. CDR3 sequence reads: CASAVGVLTGAAYEQYF. DNA for the CDR3: TGTGCCAGTGCCGTTGGAGTTCTTACTGGGGCTGCCTACGAGCAGTACTTC.

CDR3 residues: CASSEQGADTQYF. In DNA, the CDR3 is TGTGCCAGCAGTGAACAGGGGGCAGATACGCAGTATTTT. The rearrangement joins TRBV25-1 to TRBJ2-3; 7 bases agree with TRBD1. Germline V gives CDR1 MGHDK, CDR2 SYGVNS. The ends lost 2 bases at V and 4 bases at J; junction bases unmatched: 0. This CDR3 contains 13 residues.

V gene TRBV11-2 combines with J gene TRBJ2-7; D is unclear. Germline values: CDR1 SGHAT, CDR2 FQNNGV. This CDR3 contains 14 residues. Trimming stripped 0 bases from V and 9 bases from J, with 15 bases between. The CDR3: CASSLDYRSPGQYF. The CDR3 coding sequence is TGTGCCAGCAGCTTAGATTATCGCTCCCCTGGGCAGTACTTC.

Many counts were recorded for this clone. This chain links TRBV28 with TRBJ1-2, with TRBD1 matching over 11 bases. J was trimmed by 3 bases and V by 11 bases; bases with no gene match: 5. This CDR3 region has 13 residues. From germline, CDR1 is MDHEN and CDR2 SYDVKM. DNA for the CDR3: TGTGCCGCAGGGACAGGGGGAGACTATGGCTACACCTTC. Translated: CAAGTGGDYGYTF.

This clone was recorded a few times. This chain connects TRBV7-2 to TRBJ2-7; possible D gene TRBD2, 5 bases. Germline CDR1 SGHTA, CDR2 FQGNSA. This CDR3 contains 14 residues. V lost 5 bases and J lost 3, with 14 bases in between. This CDR3 is CASSASGGSYEQYF. DNA of the CDR3: TGTGCCAGCAGCGCCAGCGGCGGCAGCTACGAGCAGTACTTC.

The genes are TRBV4-3 and TRBJ1-4, with D perhaps TRBD1 (5 bases). CDR3 size: 15 residues. Trimming pared 1 base from V and 8 bases from J, leaving 14 bases between. The germline CDR1 and CDR2 sequences are LGHNA and YSLEER. The CDR3 loop reads CASSQGGTGEEKLFF. CDR3 nucleotide sequence: TGCGCCAGCAGCCAAGGGGGGACGGGAGAGGAAAAACTGTTTTTT.

The table lists this clone with many counts. This chain connects TRBV7-6 to TRBJ1-1, with 7 bases matching TRBD1. V dropped 5 bases and J dropped 7; count of bases not matched to a gene: 10. Germline V gene lookup returns CDR1 SGHVS and CDR2 FNYEAQ. This CDR3 spans 14 amino acids. CDR3 sequence (DNA): TGTGCCAGCAGCGCCTGGGACAGAACGGTTGAAGCTTTCTTT. Amino acids: CASSAWDRTVEAFF.

This clone was detected once. The chain uses TRBV5-6 and TRBJ1-3; D is unclear. This CDR3 has 14 residues. The V end lost 4 bases, the J end lost 3 bases, and 11 bases lay between the germline ends. Germline assignment: CDR1 SGHDT and CDR2 YYEEEE. In nucleotides, the CDR3 is TGTGCCAGCAGCCCTGGGGATATTGGAAACACCATATATTTT. Translating gives CASSPGDIGNTIYF.

This clone came up a few times. The V call is TRBV6-6, the J call TRBJ1-2; a possible D gene is TRBD1 (6 bases). Germline loops: CDR1 MNHNY, CDR2 SVGAGI (reference sequence). The CDR3 runs to 13 residues. Trimming left V 5 bases short and J 7 bases short, with 14 bases between. This CDR3 reads CASSNDRSGGYTF. In nucleotides, the CDR3 is TGTGCCAGCAGTAACGACAGGTCAGGTGGCTACACCTTC.

The rearrangement links TRBV7-2 to TRBJ2-7, with 9 positions matching TRBD1. The CDR3 extends over 15 amino acids. Germline CDR1 reads SGHTA; CDR2 reads FQGNSA. With V trimmed by 3 bases and J by 2 bases, 5 bases remained unmatched. CDR3 sequence: CASSLLTGGTYEQYF. CDR3 DNA sequence: TGTGCCAGCAGCTTGTTGACAGGGGGGACCTACGAGCAGTACTTC.

J is TRBJ1-6 and V is TRBV6-1, with D maybe TRBD1 (6 bases). Germline lookup yields CDR1 MNHNS and CDR2 SASEGT. The CDR3 covers 14 residues. The V and J ends lost 3 bases and 7 bases respectively, with 10 bases between them. The CDR3 sequence: CASSDGGGNSPLHF. The CDR3 bases are TGTGCCAGCAGTGACGGAGGGGGGAATTCACCCCTCCACTTT.

The chain uses TRBV7-9 and TRBJ1-2; a possible D gene is TRBD1 (5 bases). Per the germline V gene, CDR1 is SEHNR and CDR2 is FQNEAQ (reference sequence). The CDR3 covers 11 residues. Trimming cost V 8 bases and J 4 bases, with 8 bases left between them. The CDR3 sequence: CASGGGYGYTF. The DNA of the CDR3 is TGTGCCAGCGGGGGTGGCTATGGCTACACCTTC.

CDR3 region: CASSHGGGTQHF. The CDR3 DNA is TGTGCCAGCAGCCATGGGGGCGGGACCCAGCATTTT. The V and J genes are TRBV5-6 and TRBJ1-5, with a weak D call TRBD1 (6 bases). CDR1 and CDR2 from the germline V gene are SGHDT and YYEEEE. Trimming pared 4 bases from V and 11 bases from J, leaving 13 bases between. The CDR3 is 12 amino acids.

The chain uses TRBV5-1 and TRBJ2-1; D not resolved. From germline, CDR1 is SGHRS and CDR2 YFSETQ. The CDR3 has 15 amino acids. The ends were cut back, 0 bases at V and 5 bases at J, with 12 bases in the middle. The chain's CDR3 is CASSLVSGWDNEQFF. DNA of the CDR3: TGCGCCAGCAGCTTGGTGTCAGGATGGGACAATGAGCAGTTCTTC.

V is TRBV7-8 and J is TRBJ2-1; 8 positions agree with TRBD1. CDR1 is SGHVS, CDR2 FQNEAQ, per germline. The CDR3 is 16 residues long. The J segment lost 7 bases and the V segment lost 3 bases, leaving 11 bases of the junction unmatched. In nucleotides, the CDR3 is TGTGCCAGCAGCTTCTATTCCGGGACAGGATTAAATGAGCAGTTCTTC. Its protein is CASSFYSGTGLNEQFF. The full variable domain, rest sourced from reference TRBV7-8 and TRBJ2-1, is GAGVSQSPRYKVAKRGQDVALRCDPISGHVSLFWYQQALGQGPEFLTYFQNEAQLDKSGLPSDRFFAERPEGSVSTLKIQRTQQEDSAVYLCASSFYSGTGLNEQFFGPGTRLTVL.

This chain uses TRBV6-6 with TRBJ1-3; D not resolved. Per the germline V gene, CDR1 is MNHNY and CDR2 is SVGAGI (reference sequence). The V end lost 9 bases, the J end lost 4 bases, and 16 bases lay between the germline ends. The CDR3 extends over 14 amino acids. As DNA, the CDR3 is TGTGCCAGTTCCGGCGGGGTCCTAGGAAACACCATATATTTT. Protein sequence: CASSGGVLGNTIYF.